This T cell receptor beta chain was identified in a study of T-cell memory formation after mild COVID-19. Study-wide background: Largely donor-specific TCR clusters were found. Overall study results and limits: Nothing showed for sure that second-wave clones peaking on day 37 were SARS-CoV-2 specific. Among CD4+ contracting clones, most were CM and EM, and CD8+ ones EMRA.

Note on this clonotype: The antigen is unknown. Being one base from a much bigger clone, this may be a read error.

V was pared by 3 bases and J by 5 bases, with 15 bases between. The V gene's germline CDR1 is SGHRS and CDR2 YFSETQ. This CDR3 contains 15 residues. TCRdb re-analysed the 5' RACE reads in MiXCR, keeping a single row per CDR3 protein. This table holds a few hundred thousand distinct CDR3 sequences, approximately 19% found once. J is TRBJ2-1 and V is TRBV5-1; D is possibly TRBD1 (5 bases). The sequence was collected from a man between 18 and 29 years old who had mild COVID-19 (a few samples of this study predate the infection). Cell type and time point are not known. The source material was PBMCs or a T cell subset sorted from them (not recorded which). The CDR3 spells CASSYLAGWDNEQFF. The DNA for the CDR3 is TGCGCCAGCAGCTATTTGGCAGGGTGGGACAATGAGCAGTTCTTC. The full variable domain, completed using reference TRBV5-1 and TRBJ2-1, is KAGVTQTPRYLIKTRGQQVTLSCSPISGHRSVSWYQQTPGQGLQFLFEYFSETQRNKGNFPGRFSGRQFSNSRSEMNVSTLELGDSALYLCASSYLAGWDNEQFFGPGTRLTVL.